These T cell receptor beta chains were read from a single sample in a study of cytomegalovirus exposure and HLA in healthy donors. The data were produced by immunoSEQ multiplex PCR, yet TCRdb's version contains in-frame clones alone and is incomplete. The sample consists of under 80,000 clones, 90% to 95% of them appearing once. The sample taken for sequencing was PBMCs. Every receptor here comes from a young woman in good health and CMV-seronegative. CDR3s include the opening cysteine and the closing phenylalanine or tryptophan. The D gene is left open where the match is weak. A row's size may be missing; if present it is once, few, many or a size class.

v_gene	abundance	d_gene	j_gene	CDR3aa	CDR3nt
TRBV4-2	-	TRBD1	TRBJ2-7	CASSQHQGANYEQYF	TGTGCCAGCAGCCAGCATCAGGGGGCCAACTACGAGCAGTACTTC
TRBV29-1	once	-	TRBJ1-1	CSVVGGMNTEAFF	TGCAGCGTTGTTGGGGGCATGAACACTGAAGCTTTCTTT
TRBV6-1	-	TRBD2	TRBJ2-1	CASSARGGTSRNEQFF	TGTGCCAGCAGTGCCAGAGGGGGGACTAGCAGGAATGAGCAGTTCTTC
TRBV5-4	-	TRBD1	TRBJ2-3	CASSLGQGAGDTQYF	TGTGCCAGCAGCCTCGGACAGGGGGCAGGGGATACGCAGTATTTT
TRBV2	once	TRBD2	TRBJ2-1	CASLAGDSYNEQFF	TGTGCCAGCTTAGCGGGAGACTCCTACAATGAGCAGTTCTTC
TRBV9	-	TRBD1	TRBJ2-7	CASSRGTGITYEQYF	TGTGCCAGCAGCCGGGGGACAGGAATTACCTACGAGCAGTACTTC
TRBV7-8	-	TRBD2	TRBJ2-7	CASSLAGGDGEQYF	TGTGCCAGCAGCTTAGCGGGGGGGGACGGCGAGCAGTACTTC
TRBV6-5	-	TRBD2	TRBJ2-7	CASTNGGVGEQYF	TGTGCCAGCACCAACGGGGGGGTAGGCGAGCAGTACTTC
TRBV4-3	-	-	TRBJ1-1	CASSQEKGMNTEAFF	TGCGCCAGCAGCCAAGAAAAGGGGATGAACACTGAAGCTTTCTTT
TRBV6-1	-	TRBD1	TRBJ1-3	CASNPSGQGRNTIYF	TGTGCCAGCAACCCTTCCGGACAGGGAAGAAACACCATATATTTT
TRBV6-4	-	TRBD1	TRBJ2-6	CASSEGAGANVLTF	TGTGCCAGCAGCGAGGGGGCGGGGGCCAACGTCCTGACTTTC
TRBV11-2	-	-	TRBJ2-1	CASSPEYNEQFF	TGTGCCAGCAGCCCGGAGTACAATGAGCAGTTCTTC
TRBV10-2	-	TRBD1	TRBJ2-3	CASSEPGQGTDTQYF	TGCGCCAGCAGTGAGCCGGGACAGGGCACAGATACGCAGTATTTT
TRBV28	-	-	TRBJ1-1	CASSATRVSNTEAFF	TGTGCCAGCAGTGCGACGAGGGTATCGAACACTGAAGCTTTCTTT
TRBV6-6	-	-	TRBJ1-1	CASSLPGANTEAFF	TGTGCCAGCAGTTTGCCAGGGGCGAACACTGAAGCTTTCTTT
TRBV11-2	-	-	TRBJ1-4	CASSLVPATNEKLFF	TGTGCCAGCAGCTTAGTTCCGGCAACTAATGAAAAACTGTTTTTT
TRBV11-2	-	TRBD1	TRBJ1-2	CASSPPDRGYGYTF	TGTGCCAGCAGCCCACCGGACAGGGGGTATGGCTACACCTTC
TRBV19	-	TRBD2	TRBJ2-3	CASSMSGSSGDTQYF	TGTGCCAGTAGTATGAGCGGGAGTAGTGGAGATACGCAGTATTTT
TRBV6-1	-	-	TRBJ2-7	CASSEVPRGRNEQYF	TGTGCCAGCAGTGAAGTCCCACGGGGAAGGAACGAGCAGTACTTC
TRBV2	-	TRBD2	TRBJ2-7	CASLGTSGGPRAYEQYF	TGTGCCAGCCTCGGGACTAGCGGGGGGCCCAGGGCCTACGAGCAGTACTTC
TRBV7-2	-	-	TRBJ1-5	CASSLAAGGIDQPQHF	TGTGCCAGCAGCTTAGCTGCCGGGGGGATAGATCAGCCCCAGCATTTT
TRBV6-4	-	-	TRBJ2-3	CASSDRGEGTDTQYF	TGTGCCAGCAGTGACAGAGGGGAGGGCACAGATACGCAGTATTTT
TRBV6-1	-	TRBD2	TRBJ2-7	CASSNSGAYEQYF	TGTGCCAGCAGTAACAGCGGGGCCTACGAGCAGTACTTC
TRBV5-6	-	-	TRBJ1-2	CASSLAPDYGYTF	TGTGCCAGCAGCTTGGCCCCAGACTATGGCTACACCTTC
TRBV6-1	-	-	TRBJ1-2	CASSEVAEYGYTF	TGTGCCAGCAGTGAAGTCGCGGAGTATGGCTACACCTTC
TRBV27	-	-	TRBJ1-5	CASSFKQAQPQHF	TGTGCCAGCAGTTTTAAACAGGCCCAGCCCCAGCATTTT
TRBV5-4	-	TRBD2	TRBJ2-7	CASSRSTSLSYEQYF	TGTGCCAGCAGCCGGTCGACTAGCCTGTCTTACGAGCAGTACTTC
TRBV13	-	TRBD2	TRBJ2-1	CASTRGSLPYNEQFF	TGTGCCAGCACACGCGGGAGTCTACCCTACAATGAGCAGTTCTTC
TRBV7-2	once	TRBD1	TRBJ1-6	CASSPGQGTSPLHF	TGTGCCAGCAGCCCCGGACAGGGAACTTCACCCCTCCACTTT
TRBV11-3	-	-	TRBJ2-3	CASSLEIGEDTQYF	TGTGCCAGCAGCTTAGAGATAGGGGAAGATACGCAGTATTTT
TRBV27	-	TRBD2	TRBJ2-7	CASRTSGRSYEQYF	TGTGCCAGCAGAACTAGCGGGAGATCCTACGAGCAGTACTTC
TRBV2	once	-	TRBJ2-7	CASSGDTSYEQYF	TGTGCCAGCAGTGGGGACACCTCCTACGAGCAGTACTTC
TRBV5-6	-	TRBD1	TRBJ2-1	CASSIYNRGEQFF	TGTGCCAGCAGCATATATAACAGGGGCGAGCAGTTCTTC
TRBV19	-	TRBD1	TRBJ1-2	CASVSDRDRGLGYTF	TGTGCCAGTGTCTCGGACCGAGACAGGGGGCTTGGCTACACCTTC
TRBV7-6	-	TRBD1	TRBJ2-7	CASSSGTGQVYSYEQYF	TGTGCCAGCAGCTCCGGGACAGGGCAAGTTTATTCCTACGAGCAGTACTTC
TRBV6-4	-	-	TRBJ2-3	CASSETTDPDTQYF	TGTGCCAGCAGTGAGACGACAGATCCAGATACGCAGTATTTT
TRBV2	-	-	TRBJ2-5	CASGGGQGQETQYF	TGTGCCAGCGGCGGTGGGCAGGGCCAAGAGACCCAGTACTTC
TRBV19	-	-	TRBJ1-1	CASSILGGATEAFF	TGTGCCAGTAGTATTCTGGGAGGAGCCACTGAAGCTTTCTTT
TRBV28	-	-	TRBJ1-2	CATAGYTF	TGTGCCACCGCGGGCTACACCTTC
TRBV2	-	-	TRBJ2-5	CASSPGVTQYF	TGTGCCAGCAGTCCGGGGGTGACCCAGTACTTC
TRBV11-2	-	TRBD1	TRBJ2-1	CASSQPGQTNEQFF	TGTGCCAGCAGCCAACCGGGACAGACTAATGAGCAGTTCTTC
TRBV7-9	-	-	TRBJ2-7	CASSLGQGQSREQYF	TGTGCCAGCAGCTTAGGCCAGGGACAAAGTAGAGAGCAGTACTTC
TRBV5-1	-	TRBD1	TRBJ1-2	CASSLASTGGSGYTF	TGCGCCAGCAGCTTGGCCTCAACAGGGGGCTCTGGCTACACCTTC
TRBV4-1	-	-	TRBJ1-5	CASSPGDGNNQPQHF	TGCGCCAGCAGCCCGGGGGACGGCAACAATCAGCCCCAGCATTTT
TRBV5-1	-	-	TRBJ1-1	CASSSGGAGSMNTEAFF	TGCGCCAGCAGCTCGGGAGGTGCAGGGAGCATGAACACTGAAGCTTTCTTT
TRBV5-1	-	-	TRBJ1-2	CASSLARTSFNYGYTF	TGCGCCAGCAGCTTGGCCCGGACAAGCTTTAACTATGGCTACACCTTC
TRBV2	-	TRBD1	TRBJ2-7	CASSGEMGQGSYEQYF	TGTGCCAGCAGTGGGGAAATGGGACAGGGATCCTACGAGCAGTACTTC
TRBV6-6	-	-	TRBJ2-5	CASSRLESQYF	TGTGCCAGCAGTCGCCTCGAGTCCCAGTACTTC
TRBV7-8	-	TRBD2	TRBJ2-1	CASSQRLAGANEQFF	TGTGCCAGCAGCCAACGACTAGCGGGAGCCAATGAGCAGTTCTTC
TRBV5-1	-	TRBD2	TRBJ2-1	CASSSGGSSYNEQFF	TGCGCCAGCAGCTCCGGGGGGAGCTCCTACAATGAGCAGTTCTTC
TRBV9	-	-	TRBJ2-7	CASSVDGYEQYF	TGTGCCAGCAGCGTAGACGGCTACGAGCAGTACTTC
TRBV28	once	-	TRBJ1-1	CASSSSSPRGTEAFF	TGTGCCAGCAGTTCCTCGTCCCCTCGGGGCACTGAAGCTTTCTTT
TRBV5-1	-	-	TRBJ1-1	CASSLLQGSNTEAFF	TGCGCCAGCAGCTTGTTGCAGGGTTCGAACACTGAAGCTTTCTTT
TRBV14	once	-	TRBJ1-2	CASSQDLEGGYTF	TGTGCCAGCAGCCAAGATCTAGAGGGCGGCTACACCTTC
TRBV9	-	TRBD2	TRBJ2-2	CASSVVPSGNTGELFF	TGTGCCAGCAGCGTAGTTCCTAGCGGGAACACCGGGGAGCTGTTTTTT